The clone carrying this T cell receptor beta chain has a count of ten or more. Its target is not known. The data derive from a study of read filtering for tumor transcriptome and immune sequencing. This library used roughly 400 ng RNA and molecular barcoded adaptors spanning alpha/delta and beta/gamma chains. TCRdb reanalysed the reads using MiXCR and keeps one entry per CDR3 protein. The data hold roughly 61,000 distinct CDR3 sequences, with over 9% observed a single time. General study findings and limits: In IR-seq, single-read clonotypes were around four fifths of clonotypes but approximately 3.5% of reads.

From germline, CDR1 is MNHNS and CDR2 SASEGT. This CDR3 contains 13 residues. Trimming took off 6 bases at V and 5 bases at J, with 11 bases between the two ends. The TCR comes from a donor at least 40 years old with multiple myeloma. Material for sequencing was a population of CD138-negative cells sorted from bone marrow. V usage is TRBV6-1 and J usage is TRBJ2-1; D not resolved. The CDR3 sequence is CASRLYTNNEQFF. The CDR3 DNA reads TGTGCCAGCAGACTATACACAAACAATGAGCAGTTCTTC.